These 18 T cell receptor beta chains were all obtained from the same sample, sequenced in a study of blood T cell repertoires in COVID-19 (dated by TCRdb to between 2020 and 2021). The library relied on the immunoSEQ multiplex PCR assay. TCRdb re-hosts the immuneACCESS table, in-frame sequences only. Its copies lack some clones; in the studies checked, an unresolved V gene accounts for under half of them, and the cause for the rest is not known. A total of 110,000 to 150,000 clones appear in this sample, 70% to 90% of them only once. The ten top clones hold 1.5% of the sample. The specimen was peripheral blood. The receptors stem from a woman in her sixties with acute or convalescent COVID-19.

This clone showed up just once. This chain connects TRBV7-9 to TRBJ2-7; TRBD1 matches at 7 bases. Germline CDR1 and CDR2: SEHNR and FQNEAQ (reference sequence). The CDR3 is 14 amino acids. With 11 bases clipped from V and 6 bases from J, the junction kept 16 bases outside the gene matches. The CDR3 DNA is TGTGCCGAAGGAGATGGCCAGGGGGTTCGCGAGCAGTACTTC. Amino acid sequence: CAEGDGQGVREQYF. Supplemented by reference TRBV7-9 and TRBJ2-7, the full variable domain reads DTGVSQNPRHKITKRGQNVTFRCDPISEHNRLYWYRQTLGQGPEFLTYFQNEAQLEKSRLLSDRFSAERPKGSFSTLEIQRTEQGDSAMYLCAEGDGQGVREQYFGPGTRLTVT.

The J gene is TRBJ2-7, the V gene TRBV6-5; 11 nucleotides match TRBD1. Germline values: CDR1 MNHEY, CDR2 SVGAGI. V was clipped by 5 bases and J by 1 base; unmatched bases: 4. The CDR3 consists of 15 residues. CDR3 amino acids: CASSHRDRGSYEQYF. CDR3 DNA: TGTGCCAGCAGTCACCGGGACAGGGGGTCCTACGAGCAGTACTTC.

The CDR3 DNA sequence: TGCGCCAGCAGCTTGGAAGGGGTAGGCTCTGAAGCTTTCTTT. Translated, it gives CASSLEGVGSEAFF. J is TRBJ1-1 and V is TRBV5-1; D possibly corresponds to TRBD1 (5 bases). The CDR3 has 14 residues. V lost 0 bases, J lost 6 bases, and 12 bases lay in between. The V gene's germline CDR1 is SGHRS and CDR2 YFSETQ.

The J gene is TRBJ1-5, the V gene TRBV3-1 (or the pseudogene TRBV3-2); D call uncertain. The CDR3 runs to 15 residues. The germline gives CDR1 LGHDT, CDR2 YNNKEL (reference sequence). V was pared by 0 bases and J by 2 bases, with 8 bases between. CDR3 sequence reads: CASSQDPLGNQPQHF. The CDR3 nucleotides read TGTGCCAGCAGCCAAGACCCCCTTGGCAATCAGCCCCAGCATTTT.

The chain uses TRBV5-6 and TRBJ2-3, with D perhaps TRBD1 (5 bases). Trimming took 4 bases from V and 1 from J, leaving 16 bases between them. The CDR3 length is 16 residues. Looked up from germline, CDR1 is SGHDT and CDR2 is YYEEEE. Here the CDR3 reads CASSQATARRTDTQYF. The CDR3 DNA follows: TGTGCCAGCAGCCAAGCGACAGCCAGACGCACAGATACGCAGTATTTT.

This sequence joins TRBV28 and TRBJ1-6, with D perhaps TRBD1 (5 bases). V shed 6 bases and J shed 7 bases, with 19 bases lying between them. The CDR3 covers 16 residues. Germline loops: CDR1 MDHEN, CDR2 SYDVKM. In DNA form, the CDR3 reads TGTGCCAGCAGGACAGACACAGTCAACATGAATTCACCCCTCCACTTT. Encoded protein: CASRTDTVNMNSPLHF.

The chain uses TRBV28 and TRBJ1-6, with TRBD1 as a possible D gene (6 bases). The CDR3 loop spans 13 amino acids. The V end lost 7 bases, the J end lost 5 bases, and 9 bases lay between the germline ends. CDR1 and CDR2 (germline): MDHEN, SYDVKM. The CDR3 protein is CASKWGHNSPLHF. The CDR3 DNA is TGTGCCAGCAAGTGGGGGCATAATTCACCCCTCCACTTT.

J is TRBJ1-2 and V is TRBV19; TRBD1 is a possible D gene (6 bases). This CDR3 region has 14 residues. CDR1 is LNHDA, CDR2 SQIVND, per germline (reference sequence). The ends were cut back, 7 bases at V and 3 bases at J, with 15 bases in the middle. This CDR3 is CASTPQGGDYGYTF. The CDR3 DNA sequence: TGTGCCAGTACCCCGCAAGGGGGGGACTATGGCTACACCTTC.

The V gene is TRBV2, the J gene TRBJ2-7, with TRBD1 matching 11 bases. This CDR3 region has 14 residues. V lost 5 bases to trimming and J lost 3 bases; unmatched junction nucleotides: 3. In germline, CDR1 is SNHLY, CDR2 FYNNEI. This CDR3 is CASSWDRGDYEQYF. The CDR3 DNA follows: TGTGCCAGCAGTTGGGACAGGGGGGACTACGAGCAGTACTTC.

J is TRBJ2-2 and V is TRBV10-3, with 9 bases matching TRBD1. Losses at the gene ends were 6 bases for V and 4 bases for J; bases not matched to a gene: 9. The CDR3 totals 16 residues. Germline V gene lookup returns CDR1 ENHRY and CDR2 SYGVKD. The CDR3: CAIRQQGAQGTGELFF. The CDR3 DNA sequence: TGTGCCATCAGGCAACAGGGGGCGCAAGGCACCGGGGAGCTGTTTTTT.

The chain links TRBV7-4 to TRBJ2-3; 9 positions agree with TRBD2. The CDR3 spans 15 residues. The V gene's germline CDR1 is SGHVT and CDR2 SQSDAQ. V trimming: 3 bases; J trimming: 4 bases; junction bases outside the gene matches: 5. CDR3 nucleotide sequence: TGTGCCAGCAGCTTTCTAGCGGGGTCAGCAGATACGCAGTATTTT. Translating it yields CASSFLAGSADTQYF.

This chain uses TRBV12-3 or TRBV12-4 with TRBJ1-2; D gene unclear. This CDR3 has 13 amino acids. Trimming shortened V by 6 bases and J by 0 bases, and 8 bases separated the two germline ends. The DNA of the CDR3 is TGTGCCAGCAGGGCCACAGCTAACTATGGCTACACCTTC. Encoded protein: CASRATANYGYTF.

The gene calls are TRBV7-3 and TRBJ2-1; 14 positions match TRBD2. Trimming at V came to 5 bases and at J to 9 bases, leaving 6 bases not matched to a gene. The V gene's germline CDR1 is SGHTA and CDR2 FQGTGA. The CDR3 spans 15 residues. As DNA, the CDR3 is TGTGCCAGCAGCACCCCGGGACTAGCGGGGGTTGAGCAGTTCTTC. Translated: CASSTPGLAGVEQFF.

This clone was seen only once. The V gene is TRBV10-2, the J gene TRBJ2-7; 7 nucleotides match TRBD2. The junction had 16 bases not matched to a gene; V was cut back by 7 bases and J by 7 bases. Germline V gene sequence: CDR1 WSHSY, CDR2 SAAADI. The CDR3 has 15 amino acids. CDR3 region: CASTAGEARVGEQYF. The CDR3 bases are TGCGCCAGCACTGCGGGGGAGGCCAGGGTGGGTGAGCAGTACTTC.

V gene TRBV5-1 combines with J gene TRBJ1-4, with a weak D call TRBD1 (6 bases). The CDR3 contains 15 residues. Trimming pared 4 bases from V and 8 bases from J, leaving 18 bases between. Per germline, CDR1 SGHRS and CDR2 YFSETQ. The CDR3 protein is CASSPGQPEVEKLFF. The CDR3 DNA reads as TGCGCCAGCAGCCCTGGACAGCCCGAGGTCGAAAAACTGTTTTTT.

CDR3 nucleotides: TGTGCCAGCAGTTACTCGCGCGGGACAGCACAATACACTGAAGCTTTCTTT. It yields the protein CASSYSRGTAQYTEAFF. This sequence joins TRBV6-2 or TRBV6-3 and TRBJ1-1, with 7 bases matching TRBD1. The CDR3 contains 17 residues. Germline V gene lookup returns CDR1 MNHEY and CDR2 SVGEGT. Losses at the gene ends were 0 bases for V and 3 bases for J; bases not matched to a gene: 10.

In this sample, this clone turned up once. This chain links TRBV2 with TRBJ1-2; no clear D. From germline, CDR1 is SNHLY and CDR2 FYNNEI. This CDR3 region has 12 residues. V was cut by 7 bases and J by 6 bases, with 12 bases left in between. The CDR3 here is CASILGWDGYTF. The CDR3 nucleotides are TGTGCCAGCATCCTAGGATGGGATGGCTACACCTTC.

The chain combines TRBV6-2 or TRBV6-3 with TRBJ2-7; 11 nucleotides match TRBD2. The CDR3 is 13 amino acids. Germline-derived CDR1 and CDR2 are MNHEY and SVGEGT. The trim removed 5 bases at V and 4 bases at J, leaving 1 base unmatched. CDR3 sequence (DNA): TGTGCCAGCAGTCTAGCGGGAGGATACGAGCAGTACTTC. Translated, it gives CASSLAGGYEQYF.